Shown below are 7 T cell receptor beta chains from a single sample sequenced in a study of cytomegalovirus exposure and HLA in healthy donors. Sequencing was performed with immunoSEQ multiplex PCR; in TCRdb, only in-frame clones are kept and a portion is missing. Of some 140,000 clones in the sample, 85% to 90% were seen once. Sequenced: PBMCs. The source of these receptors is a man between 18 and 35 years old in good health and CMV-seronegative.

This clone has more than one count but fewer than ten. The genes are TRBV27 and TRBJ2-7, with 8 nucleotides matching TRBD2. CDR1 MNHEY and CDR2 SMNVEV come from the germline V gene (reference sequence). Trimming removed 2 bases from V and 6 bases from J; junction bases left unmatched: 9. This CDR3 contains 15 residues. The CDR3 coding sequence is TGTGCCAGCAGTTTAACAGGCGGGACTAGTGGCGAGCAGTACTTC. It codes for CASSLTGGTSGEQYF.

The CDR3 DNA follows: TGTGCCAGCTCACCAGTTACAGGTGGGGATCAGCCCCAGCATTTT. Protein sequence: CASSPVTGGDQPQHF. The rearrangement joins TRBV18 to TRBJ1-5; perhaps TRBD1 as D (5 bases). The V gene's germline CDR1 is KGHSH and CDR2 LQKENI. Between the trimmed V and J ends, which lost 2 bases and 5 bases, there was a span of 13 bases. This CDR3 spans 15 amino acids.

The gene calls are TRBV27 and TRBJ2-1; 7 nucleotides agree with TRBD2. CDR1 is MNHEY, CDR2 SMNVEV, per germline (reference sequence). The CDR3 is made up of 17 amino acids. The ends lost 5 bases at V and 2 bases at J; junction bases unmatched: 12. CDR3 protein: CASSPSRGEETYNEQFF. The CDR3 DNA follows: TGTGCCAGCAGTCCCTCCCGGGGGGAGGAAACCTACAATGAGCAGTTCTTC.

The chain employs TRBV18 and TRBJ2-7, with D maybe TRBD2 (6 bases). The germline gives CDR1 KGHSH, CDR2 LQKENI. The CDR3 is made up of 15 amino acids. Trimming removed 3 bases at V and 0 bases at J, with 12 bases between. CDR3 residues: CASSPRGTSSYEQYF. The CDR3 region has the DNA TGTGCCAGCTCACCCCGGGGGACGAGCTCCTACGAGCAGTACTTC.

The chain couples TRBV18 to TRBJ1-4; perhaps TRBD1 as D (5 bases). This CDR3 spans 12 amino acids. V gave up 6 bases and J gave up 7 bases, with 9 bases separating them. Germline CDR1 is KGHSH and CDR2 is LQKENI. The CDR3 sequence: CASSSDSEKLFF. Here the CDR3 DNA reads TGTGCCAGCTCTTCCGACAGTGAAAAACTGTTTTTT.

A single count supports this clone. The chain has TRBV15 and TRBJ2-7; no clear D. V was cut by 0 bases and J by 0 bases, with 6 bases left in between. Germline assignment: CDR1 LNHNV and CDR2 YYDKDF (reference sequence). The CDR3 length is 14 residues. CDR3 coding DNA: TGTGCCACCAGCAGAGAACGAGTCTCCTACGAGCAGTACTTC. It yields the protein CATSRERVSYEQYF.

This chain links TRBV7-9 with TRBJ1-6, with D maybe TRBD1 (6 bases). V was clipped by 4 bases and J by 7 bases, with 14 bases between them. The germline CDR1 and CDR2 sequences are SEHNR and FQNEAQ (reference sequence). This CDR3 is built from 15 residues. The CDR3 spells CASSSRGPSNSPLHF. CDR3 sequence (DNA): TGTGCCAGCAGCTCCAGGGGACCGTCGAATTCACCCCTCCACTTT.